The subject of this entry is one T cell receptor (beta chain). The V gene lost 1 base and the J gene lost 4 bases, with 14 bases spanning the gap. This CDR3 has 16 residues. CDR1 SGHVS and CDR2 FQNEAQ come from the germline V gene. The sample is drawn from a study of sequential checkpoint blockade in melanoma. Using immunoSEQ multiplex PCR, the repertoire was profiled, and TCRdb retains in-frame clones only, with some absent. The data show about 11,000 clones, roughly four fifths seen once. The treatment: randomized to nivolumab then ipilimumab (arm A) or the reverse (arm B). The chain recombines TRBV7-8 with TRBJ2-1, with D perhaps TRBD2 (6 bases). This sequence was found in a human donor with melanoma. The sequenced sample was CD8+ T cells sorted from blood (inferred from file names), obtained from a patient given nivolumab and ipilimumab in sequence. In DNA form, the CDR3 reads TGTGCCAGCAGCTTAGAAGGCGGGATCCTTTACAATGAGCAGTTCTTC. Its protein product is CASSLEGGILYNEQFF. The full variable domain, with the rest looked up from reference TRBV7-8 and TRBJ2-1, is GAGVSQSPRYKVAKRGQDVALRCDPISGHVSLFWYQQALGQGPEFLTYFQNEAQLDKSGLPSDRFFAERPEGSVSTLKIQRTQQEDSAVYLCASSLEGGILYNEQFFGPGTRLTVL.